This section outlines one T cell receptor (beta chain) sequence together with its context. Its antigen is as yet unknown. From germline, CDR1 is MNHEY and CDR2 SVGEGT. This CDR3 is built from 14 residues. V was pared by 0 bases and J by 2 bases, with 7 bases between. The entry originates in a study of blood T cells in healthy people across ages. Study findings and constraints: Underestimates were what the diversity estimates from one million T cells were considered to be.

Through a sample-barcoded 5' primer and a J-beta primer mix, a second PCR was run for roughly 7 to 11 cycles. Using its own MiXCR run on the 5' RACE reads, TCRdb lists one record per CDR3 protein. Found here are about 970,000 distinct CDR3 sequences, 51% of them singletons; the top ten hold about a fifth. The sample comprised blood. The receptor was derived from a woman aged 55 to 70 in good health. The chain is built from TRBV6-2 or TRBV6-3 and TRBJ1-1; no clear D gene. The CDR3 reads CASSYSTRNTEAFF. CDR3 DNA: TGTGCCAGCAGTTACTCGACAAGAAACACTGAAGCTTTCTTT.